The 9 T cell receptor beta chains given below trace back to one sample, sequenced in a study of OX40 agonist ivuxolimab in advanced cancers. Assay: immunoSEQ multiplex PCR; the TCRdb copy retains only in-frame clones and omits some. The sample contains some 87,000 clones, about 93% of which appear only once. Sample: CD4+ or CD8+ T cells sorted from blood, taken in a trial of the OX40 agonist ivuxolimab. Receptor source: an adult with an advanced solid tumor such as melanoma, head and neck, liver or kidney cancer.

This clone came up once. The chain couples TRBV18 to TRBJ2-7, with D perhaps TRBD2 (6 bases). Per the germline V gene, CDR1 is KGHSH and CDR2 is LQKENI. V gave up 3 bases and J gave up 2 bases, with 29 bases separating them. The CDR3 covers 20 residues. CDR3 amino acids: CASSPQISPTSSVTPYEQYF. The CDR3 nucleotides are TGTGCCAGCTCACCGCAAATCTCTCCAACCTCTAGCGTTACACCCTACGAGCAGTACTTC.

This clone was counted once. The gene calls are TRBV10-3 and TRBJ1-2; D is ambiguous. Germline values: CDR1 ENHRY, CDR2 SYGVKD. This CDR3 contains 18 residues. Trimming stripped 7 bases from V and 4 bases from J, with 28 bases between. CDR3 amino acids: CAIKPPGTEIILGYGYTF. In nucleotides, the CDR3 is TGTGCCATCAAACCCCCGGGCACCGAGATTATACTTGGCTATGGCTACACCTTC.

V usage is TRBV5-1 and J usage is TRBJ2-7; 8 bases align to TRBD2. Looked up from germline, CDR1 is SGHRS and CDR2 is YFSETQ. The CDR3 sequence is 15 residues long. Trimming at V came to 1 base and at J to 0 bases, leaving 3 bases not matched to a gene. CDR3 in amino acids: CASSLSGSLSYEQYF. CDR3 coding DNA: TGCGCCAGCAGCTTGAGCGGGAGCCTCTCCTACGAGCAGTACTTC.

The chain carries TRBV29-1 and TRBJ2-3; 16 bases line up with TRBD2. The CDR3 sequence is 22 residues long. V lost 4 bases, J lost 8 bases, and 27 bases stayed unmatched. CDR1 SQVTM and CDR2 ANQGSEA come from the germline V gene. The CDR3 here is CSVVRPATGLAGGPGQRGTQYF. The CDR3 DNA is TGCAGCGTTGTTAGGCCAGCTACGGGACTAGCGGGAGGGCCGGGACAACGGGGTACGCAGTATTTT.

V and J are TRBV7-9 and TRBJ2-7, with D uncertain. The V gene lost 5 bases and the J gene lost 0 bases, with 11 bases spanning the gap. This CDR3 has 14 residues. Germline values: CDR1 SEHNR, CDR2 FQNEAQ (reference sequence). This CDR3 is CASSPSYGSYEQYF. The CDR3 bases are TGTGCCAGCAGCCCTTCCTACGGCTCCTACGAGCAGTACTTC.

This chain links TRBV4-3 with TRBJ1-2; 7 bases match TRBD1. The CDR3 is 14 residues long. The V segment lost 5 bases and the J segment 5 bases; nucleotides outside the gene matches: 8. CDR1 and CDR2 (germline): LGHNA, YSLEER. The CDR3 bases are TGCGCCAGCAGCGCTTCCAGGGGGTTGTATGGCTACACCTTC. Its protein is CASSASRGLYGYTF.

The chain joins TRBV7-9 to TRBJ2-7, with D perhaps TRBD1 or TRBD2 (5 bases each). Trimming shortened V by 2 bases and J by 7 bases, and 21 bases separated the two germline ends. CDR1 and CDR2 from the germline V gene are SEHNR and FQNEAQ (reference sequence). This CDR3 is built from 16 residues. DNA of the CDR3: TGTGCCAGCAGCTTATATTACGGGACGCCTTTTGGTGAGCAGTACTTC. As protein: CASSLYYGTPFGEQYF.

The gene calls are TRBV19 and TRBJ2-7, with 8 bases that match TRBD2. Germline-derived CDR1 and CDR2 are LNHDA and SQIVND (reference sequence). The V segment lost 1 base and the J segment 6 bases; nucleotides outside the gene matches: 8. The length of the CDR3 is 15 residues. Written as DNA, the CDR3 is TGTGCCAGTAGTATAGTTCCGGGAGGGCCCACCGAGCAGTACTTC. It is translated as CASSIVPGGPTEQYF. The full variable domain, completed using reference TRBV19 and TRBJ2-7, is DGGITQSPKYLFRKEGQNVTLSCEQNLNHDAMYWYRQDPGQGLRLIYYSQIVNDFQKGDIAEGYSVSREKKESFPLTVTSAQKNPTAFYLCASSIVPGGPTEQYFGPGTRLTVT.

This rearrangement joins TRBV4-2 to TRBJ2-1; 10 bases are a match to TRBD2. CDR3 length equals 14 residues. Looked up from germline, CDR1 is LGHNA and CDR2 is YNFKEQ. With 4 bases clipped from V and 8 bases from J, the junction kept 5 bases outside the gene matches. CDR3: CASSLSGRSDEQFF. CDR3 in DNA: TGTGCCAGCAGCCTTAGCGGGAGGTCGGATGAGCAGTTCTTC.